This entry lists 10 T cell receptor beta chains sequenced from one sample in a study of cytomegalovirus exposure and HLA in healthy donors. The PCR used 60 Vbeta and 13 Jbeta primers. Sequenced by immunoSEQ multiplex PCR; TCRdb stores in-frame clones only, minus some. The top ten clones hold 1% to 1.5% of a sample with approximately 130,000 clones, around 77% of them seen once. Sequencing was carried out using PBMCs. Every receptor here comes from a man in his forties or fifties in good health and CMV-seronegative.

This clone was observed once. The rearrangement uses TRBV5-1 and TRBJ2-1, with 14 bases lining up with TRBD2. V lost 4 bases and J lost 10; bases outside the gene matches: 7. This CDR3 region has 15 residues. Germline assignment: CDR1 SGHRS and CDR2 YFSETQ. CDR3 sequence reads: CASSGGTSGSDEQFF. The CDR3 nucleotides read TGCGCCAGCAGCGGAGGGACTAGCGGGAGTGACGAGCAGTTCTTC.

The chain combines TRBV6-5 with TRBJ2-7; a weak D match, TRBD2 (6 bases). V was cut by 10 bases and J by 0 bases, with 13 bases left in between. CDR3 length equals 13 residues. In germline, CDR1 is MNHEY, CDR2 SVGAGI. For the CDR3, the DNA is TGTGCCACCCAAGGACTATCCTCCTACGAGCAGTACTTC. Protein sequence: CATQGLSSYEQYF.

The genes are TRBV18 and TRBJ1-2; no reliable D call. Trimming shortened V by 6 bases and J by 5 bases, and 19 bases separated the two germline ends. This CDR3 is 15 amino acids long. Looked up from germline, CDR1 is KGHSH and CDR2 is LQKENI. The CDR3 nucleotides read TGTGCCAGCTCCACCGGGATGGTACAGAGTTATGGCTACACCTTC. Its translation: CASSTGMVQSYGYTF.

The J gene is TRBJ2-7, the V gene TRBV6-6; tentative D call: TRBD1 (5 bases). There are 16 residues in the CDR3. Trimming took 6 bases from V and 0 from J, leaving 18 bases between them. Per the germline V gene, CDR1 is MNHNY and CDR2 is SVGAGI (reference sequence). The CDR3, as DNA: TGTGCCAGCAGGGTCGACCGGACATCGAGCTCCTACGAGCAGTACTTC. Residues: CASRVDRTSSSYEQYF.

The V and J genes are TRBV7-9 and TRBJ2-2; D possibly corresponds to TRBD2 (7 bases). V was clipped by 4 bases and J by 3 bases, with 12 bases between them. The germline V gene has CDR1 SEHNR and CDR2 FQNEAQ (reference sequence). The CDR3 sequence is 15 residues long. Here the CDR3 reads CASSYWGGHTGELFF. As DNA, the CDR3 is TGTGCCAGCAGCTATTGGGGGGGCCACACCGGGGAGCTGTTTTTT.

The rearrangement uses TRBV10-3 and TRBJ2-7; no firm D call. CDR3 length: 15 residues. V was clipped by 4 bases and J by 3 bases, with 16 bases between them. CDR1 and CDR2 (germline): ENHRY, SYGVKD. CDR3 DNA: TGTGCCATCAGTGGGGCAGCCCCCCGTTACTACGAGCAGTACTTC. Encoded protein: CAISGAAPRYYEQYF.

The CDR3 nucleotides read TGTGCCACCAGGGGGGACAGACAAAATAACTATGGCTACACCTTC. It yields the protein CATRGDRQNNYGYTF. This chain links TRBV10-3 with TRBJ1-2, with 7 positions matching TRBD1. The CDR3 has 15 amino acids. Germline V CDR1 and CDR2: ENHRY, SYGVKD. Losses at the gene ends were 10 bases for V and 1 base for J; bases not matched to a gene: 12.

V usage is TRBV5-6 and J usage is TRBJ2-7, with D possibly matching TRBD1 (6 bases). The V gene's germline CDR1 is SGHDT and CDR2 YYEEEE. The CDR3 length is 14 residues. V was cut by 4 bases and J by 2 bases, with 13 bases left in between. The DNA of the CDR3 is TGTGCCAGCAGCGCGGACAGCGGAGCCTACGAGCAGTACTTC. Encoded protein: CASSADSGAYEQYF.

V usage is TRBV6-5 and J usage is TRBJ2-3; TRBD2 aligns across 8 bases. The V and J ends lost 3 bases and 3 bases, in that order; junction bases with no gene match: 5. The germline CDR1 and CDR2 sequences are MNHEY and SVGAGI. The CDR3 sequence is 15 residues long. The CDR3 protein is CASSYRGRSTDTQYF. In DNA, the CDR3 is TGTGCCAGCAGTTATCGCGGGAGGTCTACAGATACGCAGTATTTT.

The V gene is TRBV6-1, the J gene TRBJ2-7; 8 nucleotides match TRBD2. This CDR3 has 15 amino acids. The V segment lost 11 bases and the J segment 3 bases; nucleotides outside the gene matches: 15. Looked up from germline, CDR1 is MNHNS and CDR2 is SASEGT. Here the CDR3 DNA reads TGTGCCGCCGCGCCCAAGACTAGCGTAGGCTACGAGCAGTACTTC. Translating it yields CAAAPKTSVGYEQYF.